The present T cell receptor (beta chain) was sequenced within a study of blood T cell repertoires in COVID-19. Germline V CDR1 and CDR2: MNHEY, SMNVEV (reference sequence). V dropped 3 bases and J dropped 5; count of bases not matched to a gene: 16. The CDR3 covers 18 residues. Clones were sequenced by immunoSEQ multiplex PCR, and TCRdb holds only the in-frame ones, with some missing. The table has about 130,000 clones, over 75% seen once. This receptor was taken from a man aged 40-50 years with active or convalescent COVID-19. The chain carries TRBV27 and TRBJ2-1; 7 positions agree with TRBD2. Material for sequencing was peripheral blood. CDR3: CASSLGGWKRGTHNEQFF. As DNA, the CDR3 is TGTGCCAGCAGTTTGGGGGGTTGGAAGCGGGGAACTCACAATGAGCAGTTCTTC.